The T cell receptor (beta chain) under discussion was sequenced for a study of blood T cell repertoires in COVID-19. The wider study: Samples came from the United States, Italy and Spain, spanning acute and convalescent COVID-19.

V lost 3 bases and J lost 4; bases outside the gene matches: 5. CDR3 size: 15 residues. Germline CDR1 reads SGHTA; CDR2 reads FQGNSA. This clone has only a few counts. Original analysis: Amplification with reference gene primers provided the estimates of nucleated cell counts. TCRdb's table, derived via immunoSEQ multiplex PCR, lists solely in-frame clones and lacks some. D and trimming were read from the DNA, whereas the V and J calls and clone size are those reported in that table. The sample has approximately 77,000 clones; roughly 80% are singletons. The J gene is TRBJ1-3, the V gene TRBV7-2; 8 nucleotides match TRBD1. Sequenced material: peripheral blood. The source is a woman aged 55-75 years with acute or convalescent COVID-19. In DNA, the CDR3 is TGTGCCAGCAGCTTCCTAGGACAGGGAGGAAACACCATATATTTT. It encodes CASSFLGQGGNTIYF.